Each of the 11 T cell receptor beta chains below was sequenced from the same sample in a study of cytomegalovirus exposure and HLA in healthy donors. It was with 60 Vbeta and 13 Jbeta primers that the PCR ran. TCRdb's copy holds only in-frame clones and misses some; the assay was immunoSEQ multiplex PCR. The table includes about 150,000 clones, approximately 79% detected once. The sample taken for sequencing was PBMCs. Receptor source: a man aged 45 to 65 in good health and CMV-seropositive.

V is TRBV4-1 and J is TRBJ2-7, with 9 bases aligning to TRBD1. This CDR3 contains 16 residues. Looked up from germline, CDR1 is MGHRA and CDR2 is YSYEKL. After removal of 4 bases from V and 3 bases from J, the junction contained 10 bases not matched to a gene. The CDR3 DNA reads as TGCGCCAGCAGCCGTACAGGGGGCTCGGTAGGCTACGAGCAGTACTTC. It translates to CASSRTGGSVGYEQYF.

This chain connects TRBV2 to TRBJ1-5; D unclear. Germline V gene sequence: CDR1 SNHLY, CDR2 FYNNEI. Trimming left V 7 bases short and J 3 bases short, with 10 bases between. This CDR3 is built from 13 residues. The CDR3 is CASMTEDNQPQHF. As DNA, the CDR3 is TGTGCCAGCATGACGGAGGACAATCAGCCCCAGCATTTT.

The CDR3 coding sequence is TGCGCCAGCAGCTTGAAACCCGGGACAGCTAGCACAGATACGCAGTATTTT. This gives the protein CASSLKPGTASTDTQYF. This sequence joins TRBV5-1 and TRBJ2-3, with 7 bases lining up with TRBD1. Per the germline V gene, CDR1 is SGHRS and CDR2 is YFSETQ. The CDR3 is 17 residues long. The J segment lost 0 bases and the V segment lost 1 base, leaving 8 bases of the junction unmatched.

The V gene is TRBV18, the J gene TRBJ1-5, with D perhaps matching TRBD1 (6 bases). The V and J ends lost 3 bases and 0 bases respectively, with 15 bases between them. The germline V gene encodes CDR1 KGHSH and CDR2 LQKENI. The CDR3 covers 17 residues. This CDR3 reads CASSPGTGQNSNQPQHF. CDR3 sequence (DNA): TGTGCCAGCTCACCCGGTACAGGGCAAAATAGCAATCAGCCCCAGCATTTT.

The chain employs TRBV5-5 and TRBJ2-7, with D possibly matching TRBD2 (5 bases). CDR3 length: 14 amino acids. Germline CDR1 SGHKS, CDR2 YYEKEE (reference sequence). Trimming removed 0 bases at V and 3 bases at J, with 10 bases between. CDR3 loop: CASSLEREGYEQYF. DNA for the CDR3: TGTGCCAGCAGCTTGGAAAGAGAGGGCTACGAGCAGTACTTC.

This rearrangement joins TRBV27 to TRBJ2-3; no firm D call. V dropped 5 bases and J dropped 2 bases, with 8 bases sitting between them. The CDR3 length is 13 residues. CDR1 MNHEY and CDR2 SMNVEV come from the germline V gene (reference sequence). Here the CDR3 DNA reads TGTGCCAGCAGTCCCAAAATCACAGATACGCAGTATTTT. Translated, it gives CASSPKITDTQYF.

The CDR3 loop is CASQGSTDTQYF. The CDR3 bases are TGTGCCTCACAGGGGAGCACAGATACGCAGTATTTT. The chain is built from TRBV9 and TRBJ2-3; 7 nucleotides match TRBD1. Germline loops: CDR1 SGDLS, CDR2 YYNGEE. V lost 10 bases, J lost 0 bases, and 2 bases stayed unmatched. CDR3 length equals 12 residues.

The J gene is TRBJ2-3, the V gene TRBV27; 12 bases are shared with TRBD2. Germline V CDR1 and CDR2: MNHEY, SMNVEV (reference sequence). The CDR3 contains 16 residues. The ends lost 5 bases at V and 5 bases at J; junction bases unmatched: 8. CDR3 amino acids: CASSQASGRAGDTQYF. CDR3 DNA: TGTGCCAGCAGTCAAGCTAGCGGGAGGGCCGGAGATACGCAGTATTTT.

The gene calls are TRBV28 and TRBJ2-7, with TRBD2 matching over 13 bases. From germline, CDR1 is MDHEN and CDR2 SYDVKM. Germline trimming cut 5 bases from V and 3 bases from J; bases unmatched to any gene: 4. This CDR3 is 15 amino acids long. CDR3 coding DNA: TGTGCCAGCAGTCCCGGACTAGCGGGAGTCTACGAGCAGTACTTC. Its translation: CASSPGLAGVYEQYF.

The rearrangement links TRBV6-5 to TRBJ1-1; D call uncertain. CDR1 is MNHEY, CDR2 SVGAGI, per germline. Deletions cut 7 bases from V and 1 base from J, with 10 bases between. The CDR3 length is 13 residues. The CDR3 sequence: CASKRWRNTEAFF. As DNA, the CDR3 is TGTGCCAGCAAGAGATGGAGGAACACTGAAGCTTTCTTT.

This clone was seen only a few times. This sequence joins TRBV6-6 and TRBJ1-6; 10 bases match TRBD1. V dropped 6 bases and J dropped 11; count of bases not matched to a gene: 13. The length of the CDR3 is 16 residues. CDR1 and CDR2 (germline): MNHNY, SVGAGI (reference sequence). The CDR3 bases are TGTGCCAGCAGAAGACCGGGACAGGGGATTAGTCCACCCCTCCACTTT. Its protein product is CASRRPGQGISPPLHF.